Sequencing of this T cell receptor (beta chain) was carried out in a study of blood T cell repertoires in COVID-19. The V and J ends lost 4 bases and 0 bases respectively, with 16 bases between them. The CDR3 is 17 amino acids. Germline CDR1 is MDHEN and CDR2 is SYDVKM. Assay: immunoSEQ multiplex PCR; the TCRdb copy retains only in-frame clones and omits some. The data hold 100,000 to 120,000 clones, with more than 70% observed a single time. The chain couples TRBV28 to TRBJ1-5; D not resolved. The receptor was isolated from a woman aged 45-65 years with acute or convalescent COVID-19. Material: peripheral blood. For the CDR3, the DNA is TGTGCCAGCAGTTCGGGAAACAGAGATTATAGCAATCAGCCCCAGCATTTT. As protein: CASSSGNRDYSNQPQHF. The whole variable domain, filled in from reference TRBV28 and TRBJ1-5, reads DVKVTQSSRYLVKRTGEKVFLECVQDMDHENMFWYRQDPGLGLRLIYFSYDVKMKEKGDIPEGYSVSREKKERFSLILESASTNQTSMYLCASSSGNRDYSNQPQHFGDGTRLSIL.